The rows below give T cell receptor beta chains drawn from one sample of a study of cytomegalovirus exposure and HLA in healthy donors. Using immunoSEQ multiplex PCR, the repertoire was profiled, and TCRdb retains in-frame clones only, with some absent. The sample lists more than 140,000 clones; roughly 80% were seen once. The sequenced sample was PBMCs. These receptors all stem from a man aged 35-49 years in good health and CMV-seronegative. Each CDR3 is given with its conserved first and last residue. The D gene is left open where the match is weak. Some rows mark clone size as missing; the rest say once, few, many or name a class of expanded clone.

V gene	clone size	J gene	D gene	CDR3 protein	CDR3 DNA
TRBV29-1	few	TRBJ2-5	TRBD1	CSVARGQQETQYF	TGCAGCGTCGCCAGGGGACAGCAAGAGACCCAGTACTTC
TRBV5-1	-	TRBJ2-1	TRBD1	CAPRVWPGQEPYNEQFF	TGCGCCCCAAGGGTCTGGCCAGGACAGGAGCCTTACAATGAGCAGTTCTTC
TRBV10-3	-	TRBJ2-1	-	CAIGNRNQRGHEQFF	TGTGCCATCGGTAATAGGAACCAAAGGGGCCATGAGCAGTTCTTC
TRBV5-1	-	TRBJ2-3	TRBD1	CASSLGQGADTQYF	TGCGCCAGCAGCTTGGGCCAGGGGGCAGATACGCAGTATTTT
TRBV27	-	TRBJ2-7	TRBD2	CASSLGLVNEQYF	TGTGCCAGCAGTCTCGGACTAGTCAACGAGCAGTACTTC
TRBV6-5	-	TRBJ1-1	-	CASRGPGATEAFF	TGTGCCAGCAGGGGCCCAGGGGCCACTGAAGCTTTCTTT
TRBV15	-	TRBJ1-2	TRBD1	CATSSLSDRIYGYTF	TGTGCCACCAGCTCTCTCTCGGACAGGATTTATGGCTACACCTTC
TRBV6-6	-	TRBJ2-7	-	CASSWTPGVGSYEQYF	TGTGCCAGCAGTTGGACCCCGGGGGTGGGGTCCTACGAGCAGTACTTC
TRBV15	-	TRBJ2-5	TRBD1	CATRGTGEETQYF	TGTGCCACCAGGGGGACAGGGGAAGAGACCCAGTACTTC
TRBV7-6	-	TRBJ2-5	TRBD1	CASSRDSQETQYF	TGTGCCAGCAGCCGGGACAGTCAAGAGACCCAGTACTTC
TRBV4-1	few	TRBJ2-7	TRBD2	CASSPLAGGTWEQYF	TGCGCCAGCAGCCCCCTAGCGGGGGGGACGTGGGAGCAGTACTTC
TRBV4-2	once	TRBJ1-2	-	CASSQGGGTGYTF	TGTGCCAGCAGCCAAGGGGGCGGGACTGGCTACACCTTC
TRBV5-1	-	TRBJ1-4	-	CASSLGENEKLFF	TGCGCCAGCAGCTTGGGGGAGAACGAAAAACTGTTTTTT
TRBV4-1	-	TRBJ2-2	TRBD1	CASRGTGAGELFF	TGCGCCAGCAGAGGGACAGGGGCCGGGGAGCTGTTTTTT
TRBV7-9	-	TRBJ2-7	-	CASSFREEQYF	TGTGCCAGCAGCTTCCGGGAGGAGCAGTACTTC
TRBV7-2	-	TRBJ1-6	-	CASSSEFGSGSYNSPLHF	TGTGCCAGCAGCTCAGAGTTTGGGAGTGGCTCCTATAATTCACCCCTCCACTTT
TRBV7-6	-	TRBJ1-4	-	CASSLEQGMIAEKLFF	TGTGCCAGCAGCTTAGAACAGGGAATGATCGCGGAAAAACTGTTTTTT
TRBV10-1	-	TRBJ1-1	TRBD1	CASSGTGGSNTEAFF	TGCGCCAGCAGTGGGACAGGGGGTTCGAACACTGAAGCTTTCTTT
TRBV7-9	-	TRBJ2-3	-	CASSPRGTDTQYF	TGTGCCAGCAGCCCCAGGGGCACAGATACGCAGTATTTT
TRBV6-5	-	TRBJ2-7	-	CASEDSPSSYEQYF	TGTGCCAGCGAAGACAGCCCGAGCTCCTACGAGCAGTACTTC
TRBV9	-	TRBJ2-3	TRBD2	CASSPRSGGALDTQYF	TGTGCCAGCAGCCCTCGTAGCGGGGGGGCATTAGATACGCAGTATTTT
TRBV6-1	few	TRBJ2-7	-	CATEGPQVGYEQYF	TGTGCCACCGAGGGTCCGCAGGTAGGCTACGAGCAGTACTTC
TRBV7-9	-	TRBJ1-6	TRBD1	CASRQGAAYNSPLHF	TGTGCCAGCAGACAGGGGGCTGCCTATAATTCACCCCTCCACTTT
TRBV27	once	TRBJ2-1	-	CATNKEGALRGEQFF	TGTGCCACCAATAAGGAGGGGGCCCTTCGTGGTGAGCAGTTCTTC
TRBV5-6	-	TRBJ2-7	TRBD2	CASRLAGSSYEQYF	TGTGCCAGCAGGCTAGCGGGCAGTTCCTACGAGCAGTACTTC
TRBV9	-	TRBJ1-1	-	CASSPQYMNTEAFF	TGTGCCAGCAGCCCCCAGTACATGAACACTGAAGCTTTCTTT
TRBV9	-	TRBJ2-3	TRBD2	CASSSHGTSGGITDTQYF	TGTGCCAGCAGCTCACATGGGACTAGCGGGGGGATCACAGATACGCAGTATTTT
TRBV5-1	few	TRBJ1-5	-	CASSLQVGEQPQHF	TGCGCCAGCAGCCTTCAGGTCGGGGAACAGCCCCAGCATTTT
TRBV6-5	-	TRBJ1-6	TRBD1	CASSNGGTVSPPLHF	TGTGCCAGCTCAAACGGCGGGACAGTTAGTCCACCCCTCCACTTT
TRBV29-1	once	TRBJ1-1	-	CSVTRGNTEAFF	TGCAGCGTGACCAGGGGGAACACTGAAGCTTTCTTT
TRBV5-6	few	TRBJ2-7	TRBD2	CASSTGGKEYF	TGTGCCAGCAGCACCGGGGGGAAGGAGTACTTC
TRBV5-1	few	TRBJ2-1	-	CASSEPGYNEQFF	TGCGCCAGCAGCGAACCAGGCTACAATGAGCAGTTCTTC